This TCR beta chain was sequenced during a study of cytomegalovirus exposure and HLA in healthy donors. CDR3 length equals 15 residues. Trimming removed 9 bases at V and 4 bases at J, with 21 bases between. Per the germline V gene, CDR1 is MNHNS and CDR2 is SASEGT. Sequenced by immunoSEQ multiplex PCR; TCRdb stores in-frame clones only, minus some. This table has about 220,000 clones, 65% to 85% appearing once. The J gene is TRBJ1-2, the V gene TRBV6-1, with D perhaps matching TRBD1 (5 bases). Sequenced: PBMCs. This receptor was taken from a woman aged 25 to 45 in good health and CMV-seropositive. The CDR3 DNA is TGTGCCAGTAGCAAAGAATTGGGACGCAGCTATGGCTACACCTTC. This gives the protein CASSKELGRSYGYTF.